This TCR beta chain was captured in a study of blood T cell repertoires in COVID-19. At the level of the study: Both acute and convalescent COVID-19 samples were obtained from the United States, Italy and Spain.

The CDR3 consists of 13 residues. Germline CDR1 is SGHRS and CDR2 is YFSETQ. Deletions cut 3 bases from V and 8 bases from J, with 14 bases between. This clone was counted a few times. Per the original data handling: Nucleated cell counts were estimated from reference gene primer amplification. The assay was immunoSEQ multiplex PCR, and TCRdb's table has in-frame clones only and misses some. For V, J and clone size, that table is used; D and trimming come from the DNA. The table has 65,000 to 75,000 clones, roughly nine tenths seen once. This TCR was sampled from a man aged 45 to 65 with acute or convalescent COVID-19. The sequencing sample was made of peripheral blood. V gene TRBV5-1 combines with J gene TRBJ1-2, with D maybe TRBD1 (5 bases). The CDR3 DNA sequence: TGCGCCAGCAGCTCGCAGGGTCCGCGGGGCTACACCTTC. This encodes CASSSQGPRGYTF.